This T cell receptor beta chain was found in a study of OX40 agonist ivuxolimab in advanced cancers. Profiled with immunoSEQ multiplex PCR; TCRdb holds only in-frame clones, not every one. The table has around 11,000 clones, 75% to 85% seen once. Trimming removed 1 base at V and 4 bases at J, with 7 bases between. This CDR3 comprises 13 residues. Per the germline V gene, CDR1 is SGHTA and CDR2 is FQGNSA. The source is an adult with an advanced solid tumor such as melanoma, head and neck, liver or kidney cancer. V is TRBV7-2 and J is TRBJ1-1; unclear D gene. The specimen comprised CD4+ or CD8+ T cells sorted from blood, sampled in a trial of the OX40 agonist ivuxolimab. The CDR3 reads CASSLVFGTEAFF. In nucleotides, the CDR3 is TGTGCCAGCAGCTTAGTGTTCGGCACTGAAGCTTTCTTT. Looking up the rest from reference TRBV7-2 and TRBJ1-1 gives the full variable domain: GAGVSQSPSNKVTEKGKDVELRCDPISGHTALYWYRQSLGQGLEFLIYFQGNSAPDKSGLPSDRFSAERTGGSVSTLTIQRTQQEDSAVYLCASSLVFGTEAFFGQGTRLTVV.